Described below is a single T cell receptor beta chain sequence and its context. Its antigen remains unidentified. The data were taken from a study of identical twins. Regarding the study as a whole: These conclusions were based on statistical analysis (cross-sectional, not following the same donors). With monozygotic twins, out-of-frame TCR alpha sharing exceeded what models estimated.

Trimming left V 6 bases short and J 6 bases short, with 11 bases between. Per the germline V gene, CDR1 is KGHDR and CDR2 is SFDVKD. The CDR3 extends over 14 amino acids. Each cDNA held unique molecular identifiers, and template switching gave it a universal primer site. TCRdb re-analysed the 5' RACE reads in MiXCR, keeping a single row per CDR3 protein. The sample holds 400,000 to 500,000 distinct CDR3 sequences, around 15% seen once. Healthy Caucasian donors formed the entire cohort. The same sample was also used in a study of yellow fever vaccine responses in identical twins.

This sequence joins TRBV24-1 and TRBJ2-6; D assignment may be TRBD1 or TRBD2 (5 bases each). This clonotype originated in a woman aged 18-29 years in good health. Material: CD4+ T cells sorted from blood. CDR3: CATSRGGQANVLTF. The CDR3 DNA follows: TGTGCCACCAGTCGGGGCGGGCAGGCCAACGTCCTGACTTTC.